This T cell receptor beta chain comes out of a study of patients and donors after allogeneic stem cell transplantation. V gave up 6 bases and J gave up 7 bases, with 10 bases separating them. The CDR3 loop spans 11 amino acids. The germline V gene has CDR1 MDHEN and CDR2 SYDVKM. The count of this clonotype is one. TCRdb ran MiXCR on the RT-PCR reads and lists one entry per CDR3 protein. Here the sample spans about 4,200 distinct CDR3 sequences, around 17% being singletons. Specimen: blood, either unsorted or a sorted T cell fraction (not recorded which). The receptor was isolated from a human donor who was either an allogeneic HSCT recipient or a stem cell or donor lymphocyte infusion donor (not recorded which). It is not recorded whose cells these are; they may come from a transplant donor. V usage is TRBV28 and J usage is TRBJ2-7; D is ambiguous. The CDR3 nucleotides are TGTGCCAGCAGCCTCTTTCGGGAGCAGTACTTC. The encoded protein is CASSLFREQYF.